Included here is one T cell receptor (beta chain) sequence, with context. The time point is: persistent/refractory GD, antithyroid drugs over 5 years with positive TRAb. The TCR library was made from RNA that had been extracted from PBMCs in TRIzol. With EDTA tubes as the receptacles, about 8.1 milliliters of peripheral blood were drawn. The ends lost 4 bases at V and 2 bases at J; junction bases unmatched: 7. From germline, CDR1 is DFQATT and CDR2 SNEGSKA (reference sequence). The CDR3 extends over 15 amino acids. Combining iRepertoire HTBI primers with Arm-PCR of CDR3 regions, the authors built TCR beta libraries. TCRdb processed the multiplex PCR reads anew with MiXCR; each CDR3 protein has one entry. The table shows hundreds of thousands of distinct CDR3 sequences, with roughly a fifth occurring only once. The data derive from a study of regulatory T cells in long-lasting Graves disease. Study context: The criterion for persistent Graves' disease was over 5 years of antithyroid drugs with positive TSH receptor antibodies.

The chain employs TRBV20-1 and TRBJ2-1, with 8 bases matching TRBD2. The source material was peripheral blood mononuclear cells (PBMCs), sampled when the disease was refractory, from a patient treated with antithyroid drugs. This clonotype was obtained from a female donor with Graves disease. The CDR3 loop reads CSAIRAGVTYNEQFF. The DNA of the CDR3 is TGCAGTGCTATCCGAGCGGGAGTAACCTACAATGAGCAGTTCTTC.